One and the same sample provided the 11 T cell receptor beta chains below, sequenced in a study of long-term antiretroviral therapy in people with HIV. Assay version v3.0 of immunoSEQ was used, and it was run at survey level. Method: immunoSEQ multiplex PCR; TCRdb's copy keeps in-frame clones and lacks some. The table records around 16,000 clones, approximately 94% of them present only once. The sample here was unsorted PBMCs, taken 6.4 years after starting antiretroviral therapy. Receptors were obtained from a woman in her forties or fifties with HIV.

The chain employs TRBV5-4 and TRBJ2-7, with 11 bases fitting TRBD1. The germline gives CDR1 SGHNT, CDR2 YYREEE (reference sequence). Trimming cost V 3 bases and J 3 bases; bases outside gene matches: 5. The length of the CDR3 is 15 residues. In DNA form, the CDR3 reads TGTGCCAGCAGCTCCGGGACAGGGGGAGGCTACGAGCAGTACTTC. As protein: CASSSGTGGGYEQYF.

This chain joins TRBV6-5 and TRBJ2-7; no reliable D call. Germline assignment: CDR1 MNHEY and CDR2 SVGAGI. The CDR3 length is 11 residues. Trimming shortened V by 6 bases and J by 2 bases, and 5 bases separated the two germline ends. CDR3 amino acids: CASRLAYEQYF. The CDR3 nucleotides are TGTGCCAGCAGGCTAGCCTACGAGCAGTACTTC.

The chain employs TRBV5-1 and TRBJ2-7; D uncertain. The CDR3 consists of 14 residues. V was trimmed by 4 bases and J by 0 bases, leaving 11 bases between them. Germline loops: CDR1 SGHRS, CDR2 YFSETQ. The CDR3 loop is CASSLQPTSYEQYF. The DNA for the CDR3 is TGCGCCAGCAGCCTACAGCCTACCTCCTACGAGCAGTACTTC.

The chain joins TRBV6-5 to TRBJ1-4, with a possible D match to TRBD1 (5 bases). V was pared by 6 bases and J by 0 bases, with 8 bases between. The CDR3 length is 14 residues. CDR1 and CDR2 from the germline V gene are MNHEY and SVGAGI. The CDR3 bases are TGTGCCAGCAGAGGGGCCGCAACTAATGAAAAACTGTTTTTT. This gives the protein CASRGAATNEKLFF.

This rearrangement joins TRBV5-6 to TRBJ2-2, with D possibly being TRBD2 (6 bases). The CDR3 spans 15 residues. The germline V gene has CDR1 SGHDT and CDR2 YYEEEE. V was shortened by 5 bases and J by 4 bases, with 15 bases between the two germline ends. The CDR3 sequence: CASSLPGLVTGELFF. In DNA form, the CDR3 reads TGTGCCAGCAGTTTACCGGGACTTGTCACCGGGGAGCTGTTTTTT.

The chain couples TRBV19 to TRBJ2-1, with D maybe TRBD1 (6 bases). With 4 bases removed from V and 0 bases from J, the gap between germline ends came to 13 bases. The CDR3 totals 16 residues. Per the germline V gene, CDR1 is LNHDA and CDR2 is SQIVND (reference sequence). The CDR3 sequence is CASSSTGSSSYNEQFF. CDR3 nucleotide sequence: TGTGCCAGTAGTAGTACAGGGTCCAGCTCCTACAATGAGCAGTTCTTC.

The rearrangement links TRBV7-9 to TRBJ2-3; TRBD1 agrees at 8 bases. Trimming cost V 4 bases and J 3 bases; bases outside gene matches: 9. Looked up from germline, CDR1 is SEHNR and CDR2 is FQNEAQ (reference sequence). This CDR3 contains 16 residues. CDR3 amino acids: CASSYPPTGVTDTQYF. The CDR3 DNA reads TGTGCCAGCAGCTACCCACCGACAGGGGTGACAGATACGCAGTATTTT.

In this sample, this clone turned up once. V gene TRBV28 combines with J gene TRBJ1-5; 7 bases are shared with TRBD1. With V trimmed by 8 bases and J by 4 bases, 11 bases remained unmatched. CDR1 MDHEN and CDR2 SYDVKM come from the germline V gene. CDR3 length equals 15 residues. As DNA, the CDR3 is TGTGCCAGCTACACCGGGACAGAACCTAATCAGCCCCAGCATTTT. Residues: CASYTGTEPNQPQHF. Based on the CDR3 plus reference TRBV28 and TRBJ1-5, the full variable domain is DVKVTQSSRYLVKRTGEKVFLECVQDMDHENMFWYRQDPGLGLRLIYFSYDVKMKEKGDIPEGYSVSREKKERFSLILESASTNQTSMYLCASYTGTEPNQPQHFGDGTRLSIL.

The chain links TRBV5-1 to TRBJ1-5; 8 bases fit TRBD1. The V gene's germline CDR1 is SGHRS and CDR2 YFSETQ. The CDR3 length is 18 residues. Trimming at V came to 3 bases and at J to 3 bases, leaving 14 bases not matched to a gene. CDR3 loop: CASSSQTGERTANQPQHF. The DNA for the CDR3 is TGCGCCAGCAGCTCACAGACAGGGGAACGGACGGCCAATCAGCCCCAGCATTTT.

This chain connects TRBV5-4 to TRBJ1-1; D perhaps matches TRBD1 (5 bases). The germline V and J ends were trimmed by 1 base and 8 bases, with 18 bases remaining between them. This CDR3 has 15 residues. Germline values: CDR1 SGHNT, CDR2 YYREEE (reference sequence). Here the CDR3 reads CASSLSLGGNREAFF. The CDR3 DNA reads TGTGCCAGCAGCTTGTCCCTCGGGGGGAACAGGGAAGCTTTCTTT.

The V gene is TRBV6-5, the J gene TRBJ1-5, with D hard to call. Trimming took 6 bases from V and 7 from J, leaving 19 bases between them. This CDR3 is 15 amino acids long. Germline CDR1 and CDR2: MNHEY and SVGAGI. The CDR3 spells CASREVGVSGQPQHF. In DNA, the CDR3 is TGTGCCAGCAGAGAGGTCGGGGTCTCGGGACAGCCCCAGCATTTT.